This T cell receptor (beta chain) was retrieved from a study of cytomegalovirus exposure and HLA in healthy donors. Clones were sequenced by immunoSEQ multiplex PCR, and TCRdb holds only the in-frame ones, with some missing. The sample records some 75,000 clones, about 95% being singletons. Donors came from a validation cohort of about 120 subjects, distinct from the first 666-subject cohort. Points from the study as a whole: Confirmation was obtained in vitro that a few CMV-associated chains are specific for CMV antigens. High specificity and sensitivity for cytomegalovirus status were reported for the classifier.

Details on this clone: Its antigen is currently unknown.

The CDR3 extends over 15 amino acids. The germline gives CDR1 MNHEY, CDR2 SVGAGI. Between the trimmed V and J ends, which lost 6 bases and 6 bases, there was a span of 18 bases. The clonotype originates from a woman aged 18-30 years in good health and CMV-seronegative. Sequences were obtained from PBMCs. The rearrangement uses TRBV6-5 and TRBJ1-5; D possibly corresponds to TRBD1 (5 bases). The CDR3 spells CASSPLAGVGQPQHF. The CDR3 DNA is TGTGCCAGCAGCCCCCTTGCGGGGGTGGGTCAGCCCCAGCATTTT.